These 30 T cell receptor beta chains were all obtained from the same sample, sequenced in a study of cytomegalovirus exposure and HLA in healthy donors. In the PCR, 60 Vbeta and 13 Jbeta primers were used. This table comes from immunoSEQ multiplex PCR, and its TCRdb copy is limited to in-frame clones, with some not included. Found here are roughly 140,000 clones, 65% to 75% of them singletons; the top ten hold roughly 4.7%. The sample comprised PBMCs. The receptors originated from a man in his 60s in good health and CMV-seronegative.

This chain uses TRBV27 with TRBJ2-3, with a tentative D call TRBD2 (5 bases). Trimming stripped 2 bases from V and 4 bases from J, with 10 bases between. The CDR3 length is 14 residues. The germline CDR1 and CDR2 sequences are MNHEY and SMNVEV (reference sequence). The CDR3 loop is CASSLGASPDTQYF. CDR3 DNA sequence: TGTGCCAGCAGTTTAGGAGCTAGCCCAGATACGCAGTATTTT.

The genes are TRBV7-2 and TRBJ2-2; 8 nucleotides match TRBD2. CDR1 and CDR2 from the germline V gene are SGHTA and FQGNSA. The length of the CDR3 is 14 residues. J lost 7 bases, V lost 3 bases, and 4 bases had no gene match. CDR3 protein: CASSFSGSNGELFF. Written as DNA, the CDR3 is TGTGCCAGCAGCTTCAGCGGGAGTAACGGGGAGCTGTTTTTT.

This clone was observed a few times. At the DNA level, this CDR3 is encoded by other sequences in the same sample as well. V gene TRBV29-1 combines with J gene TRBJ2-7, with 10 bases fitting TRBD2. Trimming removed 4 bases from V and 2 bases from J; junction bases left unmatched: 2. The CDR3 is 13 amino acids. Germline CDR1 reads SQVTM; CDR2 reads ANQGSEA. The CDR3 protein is CSVGTSGPYEQYF. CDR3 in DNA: TGCAGCGTTGGGACTAGCGGCCCCTACGAGCAGTACTTC.

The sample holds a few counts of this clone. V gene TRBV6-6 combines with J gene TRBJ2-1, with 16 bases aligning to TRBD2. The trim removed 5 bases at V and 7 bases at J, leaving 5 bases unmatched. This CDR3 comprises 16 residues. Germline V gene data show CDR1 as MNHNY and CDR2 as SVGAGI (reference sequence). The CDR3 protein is CASSRGTSGRANEQFF. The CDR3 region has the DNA TGTGCCAGCAGTAGGGGGACTAGCGGGAGGGCAAATGAGCAGTTCTTC.

CDR3 residues: CAWDAAYEQYF. CDR3 DNA sequence: TGTGCCTGGGACGCGGCCTACGAGCAGTACTTC. The V and J genes are TRBV30 and TRBJ2-7; D is ambiguous. The CDR3 has 11 amino acids. From germline, CDR1 is GTSNPN and CDR2 SVGIG (reference sequence). Trimming took off 5 bases at V and 2 bases at J, with 7 bases between the two ends.

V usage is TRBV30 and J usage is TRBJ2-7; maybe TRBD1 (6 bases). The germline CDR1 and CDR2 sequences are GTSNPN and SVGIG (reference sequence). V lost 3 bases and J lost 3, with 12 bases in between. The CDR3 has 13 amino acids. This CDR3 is CAWRQGNNYEQYF. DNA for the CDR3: TGTGCCTGGAGACAGGGCAACAACTACGAGCAGTACTTC.

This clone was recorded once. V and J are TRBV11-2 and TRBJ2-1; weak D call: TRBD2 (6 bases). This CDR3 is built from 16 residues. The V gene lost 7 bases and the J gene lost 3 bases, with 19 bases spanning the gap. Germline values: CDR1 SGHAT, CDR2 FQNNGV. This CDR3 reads CASTPVYNGGYNEQFF. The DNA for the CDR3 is TGTGCCAGCACCCCAGTGTATAACGGGGGCTACAATGAGCAGTTCTTC.

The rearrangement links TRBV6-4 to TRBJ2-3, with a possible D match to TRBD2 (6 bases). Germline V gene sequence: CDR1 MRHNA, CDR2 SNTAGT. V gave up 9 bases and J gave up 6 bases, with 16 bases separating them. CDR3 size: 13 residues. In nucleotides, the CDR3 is TGTGCCAGTACCCGGAGGGCTGGGGATACGCAGTATTTT. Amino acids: CASTRRAGDTQYF.

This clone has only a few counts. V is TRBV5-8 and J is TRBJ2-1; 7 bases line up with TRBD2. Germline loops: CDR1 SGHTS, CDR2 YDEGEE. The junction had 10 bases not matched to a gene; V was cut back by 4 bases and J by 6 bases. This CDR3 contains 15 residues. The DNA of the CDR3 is TGTGCCAGCAGCCAGCGGGATAGCGGCCGCAATGAGCAGTTCTTC. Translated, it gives CASSQRDSGRNEQFF. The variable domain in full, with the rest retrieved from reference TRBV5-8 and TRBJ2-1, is EAGVTQSPTHLIKTRGQQATLRCSPISGHTSVYWYQQALGLGLQFLLWYDEGEERNRGNFPPRFSGRQFPNYSSELNVNALELEDSALYLCASSQRDSGRNEQFFGPGTRLTVL.

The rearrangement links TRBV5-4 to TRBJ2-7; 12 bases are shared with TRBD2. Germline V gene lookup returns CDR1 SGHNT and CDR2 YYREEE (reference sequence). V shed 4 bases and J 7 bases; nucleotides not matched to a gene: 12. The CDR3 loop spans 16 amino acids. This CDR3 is CASSAAGLAGLGEQYF. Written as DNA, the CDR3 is TGTGCCAGCAGCGCCGCGGGACTAGCGGGCCTGGGGGAGCAGTACTTC.

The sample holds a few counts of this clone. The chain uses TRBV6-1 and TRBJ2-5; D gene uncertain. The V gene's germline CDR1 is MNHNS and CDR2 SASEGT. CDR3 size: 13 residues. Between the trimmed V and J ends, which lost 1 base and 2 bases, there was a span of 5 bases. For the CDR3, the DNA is TGTGCCAGCAGTGAAGGGCAGCAAGAGACCCAGTACTTC. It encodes CASSEGQQETQYF.

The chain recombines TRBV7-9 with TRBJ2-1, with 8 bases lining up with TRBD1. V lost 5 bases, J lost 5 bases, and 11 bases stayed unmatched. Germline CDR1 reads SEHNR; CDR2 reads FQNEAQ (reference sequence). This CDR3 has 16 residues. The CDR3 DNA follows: TGTGCCAGCAGCGCCGGACAGGGTCCAACCGACAATGAGCAGTTCTTC. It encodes CASSAGQGPTDNEQFF.

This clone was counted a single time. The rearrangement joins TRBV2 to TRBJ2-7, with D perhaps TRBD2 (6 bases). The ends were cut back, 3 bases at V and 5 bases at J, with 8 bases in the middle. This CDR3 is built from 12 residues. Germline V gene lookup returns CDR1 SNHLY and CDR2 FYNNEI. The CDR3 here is CASSDGGDEQYF. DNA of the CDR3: TGTGCCAGCAGTGACGGAGGGGACGAGCAGTACTTC.

The chain's CDR3 is CASSLGGGFETQYF. The CDR3 coding sequence is TGTGCCAGCAGCTTAGGAGGGGGCTTTGAGACCCAGTACTTC. The chain uses TRBV7-3 and TRBJ2-5; the D gene is possibly TRBD1 (7 bases). Germline-derived CDR1 and CDR2 are SGHTA and FQGTGA. Deletions cut 2 bases from V and 5 bases from J, with 12 bases between. This CDR3 contains 14 residues.

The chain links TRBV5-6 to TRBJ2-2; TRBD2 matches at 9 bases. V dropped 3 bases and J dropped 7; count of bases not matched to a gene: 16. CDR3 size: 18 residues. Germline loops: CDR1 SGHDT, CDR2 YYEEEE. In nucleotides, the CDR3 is TGTGCCAGCAGCTCGGCTGCTGCTCGACTAGCGGACCACGGGGAGCTGTTTTTT. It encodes CASSSAAARLADHGELFF.

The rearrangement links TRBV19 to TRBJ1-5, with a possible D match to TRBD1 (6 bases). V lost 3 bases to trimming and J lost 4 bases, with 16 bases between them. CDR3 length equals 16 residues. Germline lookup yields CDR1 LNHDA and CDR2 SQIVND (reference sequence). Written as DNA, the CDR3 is TGTGCCAGTAGTATTCGGCAGGGGCAAGGAAATCAGCCCCAGCATTTT. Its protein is CASSIRQGQGNQPQHF.

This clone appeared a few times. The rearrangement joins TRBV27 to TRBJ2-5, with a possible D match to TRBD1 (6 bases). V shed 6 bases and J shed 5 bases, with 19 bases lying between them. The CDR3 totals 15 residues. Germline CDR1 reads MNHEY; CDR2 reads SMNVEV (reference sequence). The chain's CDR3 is CASRRQVSLVETQYF. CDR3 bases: TGTGCCAGCAGGAGACAGGTTTCACTGGTGGAGACCCAGTACTTC.

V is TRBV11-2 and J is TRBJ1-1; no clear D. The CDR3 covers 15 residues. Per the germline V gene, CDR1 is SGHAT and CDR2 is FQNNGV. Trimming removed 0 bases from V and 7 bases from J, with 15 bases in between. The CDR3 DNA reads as TGTGCCAGCAGCTTAGAACTAGAATTTGGGGATGAAGCTTTCTTT. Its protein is CASSLELEFGDEAFF.

The CDR3 DNA follows: TGTGCCAGCACTCTAACAGGGCCTAACACTGAAGCTTTCTTT. Its protein product is CASTLTGPNTEAFF. The chain links TRBV27 to TRBJ1-1; D is possibly TRBD1 (6 bases). The germline CDR1 and CDR2 sequences are MNHEY and SMNVEV (reference sequence). This CDR3 is built from 14 residues. Trimming took off 7 bases at V and 2 bases at J, with 14 bases between the two ends.

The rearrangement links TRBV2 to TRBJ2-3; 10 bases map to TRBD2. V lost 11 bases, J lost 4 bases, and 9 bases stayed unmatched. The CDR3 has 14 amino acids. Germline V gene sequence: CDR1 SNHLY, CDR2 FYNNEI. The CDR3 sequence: CASQLAGYADTQYF. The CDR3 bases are TGTGCCTCCCAACTAGCGGGATACGCAGATACGCAGTATTTT.

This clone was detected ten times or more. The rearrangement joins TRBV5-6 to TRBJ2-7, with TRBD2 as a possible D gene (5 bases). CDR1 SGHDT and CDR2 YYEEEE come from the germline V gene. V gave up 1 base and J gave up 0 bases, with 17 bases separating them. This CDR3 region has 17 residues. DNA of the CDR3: TGTGCCAGCAGCTTGATGGCGGCGGACGGAGGCTCCTACGAGCAGTACTTC. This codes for CASSLMAADGGSYEQYF.

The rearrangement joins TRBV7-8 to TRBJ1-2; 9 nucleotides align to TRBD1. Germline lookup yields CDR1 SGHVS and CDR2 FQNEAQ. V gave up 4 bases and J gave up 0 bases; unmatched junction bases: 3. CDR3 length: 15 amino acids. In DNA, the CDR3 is TGTGCCAGCAGCTGGGGGACAGGGCCTAACTATGGCTACACCTTC. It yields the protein CASSWGTGPNYGYTF.

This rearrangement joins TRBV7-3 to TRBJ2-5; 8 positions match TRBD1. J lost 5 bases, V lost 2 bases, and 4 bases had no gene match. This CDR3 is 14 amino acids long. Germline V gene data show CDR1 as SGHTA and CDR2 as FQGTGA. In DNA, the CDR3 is TGTGCCAGCAGCTTACAGGGGGCCGGTGAGACCCAGTACTTC. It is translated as CASSLQGAGETQYF.

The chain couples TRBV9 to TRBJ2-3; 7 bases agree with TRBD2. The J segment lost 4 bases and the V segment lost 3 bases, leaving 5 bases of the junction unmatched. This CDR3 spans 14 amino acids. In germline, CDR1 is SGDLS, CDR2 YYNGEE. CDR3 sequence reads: CASSAAGDADTQYF. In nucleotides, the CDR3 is TGTGCCAGCAGCGCGGCGGGGGATGCAGATACGCAGTATTTT.

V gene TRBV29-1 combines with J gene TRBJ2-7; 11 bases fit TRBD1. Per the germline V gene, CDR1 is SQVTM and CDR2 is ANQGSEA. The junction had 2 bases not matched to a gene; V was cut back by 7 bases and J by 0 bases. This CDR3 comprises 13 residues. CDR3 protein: CSAGTGGSYEQYF. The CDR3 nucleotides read TGCAGCGCTGGGACAGGGGGCTCCTACGAGCAGTACTTC.

CDR3 DNA sequence: TGCGCCAGCACCCCAGGGGGCAGGGGCCAGAACGAGCAGTACTTC. It translates to CASTPGGRGQNEQYF. The chain couples TRBV4-3 to TRBJ2-7, with 8 bases aligning to TRBD1. This CDR3 is 15 amino acids long. V trimming: 7 bases; J trimming: 5 bases; junction bases outside the gene matches: 13. Germline lookup yields CDR1 LGHNA and CDR2 YSLEER.

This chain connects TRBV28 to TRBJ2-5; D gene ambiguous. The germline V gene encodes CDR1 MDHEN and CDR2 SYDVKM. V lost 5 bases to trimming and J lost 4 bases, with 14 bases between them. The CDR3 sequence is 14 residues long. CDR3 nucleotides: TGTGCCAGCAGTAGGCCTTGGTCGGGAGAGACCCAGTACTTC. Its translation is CASSRPWSGETQYF.

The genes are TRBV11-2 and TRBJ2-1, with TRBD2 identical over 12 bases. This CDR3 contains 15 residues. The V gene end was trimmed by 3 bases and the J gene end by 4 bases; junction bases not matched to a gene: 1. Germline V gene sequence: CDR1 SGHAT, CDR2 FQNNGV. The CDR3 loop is CASSFTSGGYNEQFF. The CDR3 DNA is TGTGCCAGCAGCTTCACTAGCGGGGGGTACAATGAGCAGTTCTTC.

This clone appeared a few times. CDR3 amino acids: CASSFGAGTGEYGYTF. In DNA, the CDR3 is TGTGCCAGCAGCTTTGGGGCCGGGACAGGGGAATATGGCTACACCTTC. This chain joins TRBV7-2 and TRBJ1-2; 10 nucleotides line up with TRBD1. V shed 3 bases and J 5 bases; nucleotides not matched to a gene: 9. The CDR3 sequence is 16 residues long. The germline gives CDR1 SGHTA, CDR2 FQGNSA.

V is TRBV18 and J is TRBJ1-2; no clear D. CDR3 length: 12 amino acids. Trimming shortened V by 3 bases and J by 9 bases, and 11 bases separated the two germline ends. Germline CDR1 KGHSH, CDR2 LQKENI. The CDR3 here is CASSPEDDSYTF. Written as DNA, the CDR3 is TGTGCCAGCTCACCGGAAGATGACAGCTACACCTTC.